What follows is one T cell receptor (beta chain) and its context. This specimen belongs to a study of blood T cell repertoires in COVID-19. Study-level background: Acute and convalescent COVID-19 specimens originated in the United States, Italy and Spain. The analysed material was cDNA or gDNA that came from T cells, B-cell-depleted T cells, or PBMCs.

Original processing notes: Reference gene primer amplification yielded estimated nucleated cell counts. Using immunoSEQ multiplex PCR, the repertoire was profiled, and TCRdb retains in-frame clones only, with some absent. That table gives V, J and clone size, and the DNA gave D and trimming. This table has about 120,000 clones, 75% to 90% appearing once. Trimming stripped 7 bases from V and 4 bases from J, with 26 bases between. Per the germline V gene, CDR1 is SGHVS and CDR2 is FNYEAQ. CDR3 length: 18 residues. V usage is TRBV7-6 and J usage is TRBJ1-5; TRBD1 might be the D (6 bases). The TCR was taken from a man in his 70s with active or convalescent COVID-19. Material: peripheral blood. This chain's CDR3 is CASILHTNLGATNQPQHF. The CDR3 coding sequence is TGTGCCAGCATCCTTCATACCAATTTGGGGGCAACTAATCAGCCCCAGCATTTT.